Presented here are 17 T cell receptor beta chains from one specimen sequenced in a study of blood T cell repertoires in COVID-19. The data were produced by immunoSEQ multiplex PCR, yet TCRdb's version contains in-frame clones alone and is incomplete. This sample has under 250,000 clones, with more than 75% found just once. Specimen: peripheral blood. These receptors were collected from a woman aged 55-69 years who had recovered from COVID-19.

CDR3 DNA sequence: TGTGCCAGCAGTCCCATTCCCCCGAGGTTGGAGACCCAGTACTTC. It is translated as CASSPIPPRLETQYF. The rearrangement uses TRBV27 and TRBJ2-5; no definite D call. Germline V gene sequence: CDR1 MNHEY, CDR2 SMNVEV (reference sequence). V was clipped by 5 bases and J by 5 bases, with 18 bases between them. CDR3 length: 15 amino acids.

The chain has TRBV2 and TRBJ1-5, with D tentatively TRBD1 (5 bases). The CDR3 is 13 residues long. Looked up from germline, CDR1 is SNHLY and CDR2 is FYNNEI. Trimming left V 3 bases short and J 9 bases short, with 12 bases between. In DNA, the CDR3 is TGTGCCAGCAGTGATCTGACAGTTGTGCCCCAGCATTTT. Its translation: CASSDLTVVPQHF.

J is TRBJ2-7 and V is TRBV2, with 11 bases that match TRBD2. The CDR3 is 14 amino acids. V gave up 5 bases and J gave up 4 bases; unmatched junction bases: 4. The V gene's germline CDR1 is SNHLY and CDR2 FYNNEI. The CDR3 DNA is TGTGCCAGCAGTATAGCGGGGGGGCGGTACGAGCAGTACTTC. This sequence encodes CASSIAGGRYEQYF.

This chain links TRBV2 with TRBJ2-5; D may be TRBD1 (6 bases). The germline CDR1 and CDR2 sequences are SNHLY and FYNNEI. CDR3 size: 13 residues. Trimming stripped 10 bases from V and 5 bases from J, with 17 bases between. DNA for the CDR3: TGTGCCACCAAGGGGGTTTTTGGGGAGACCCAGTACTTC. This sequence encodes CATKGVFGETQYF. Combining the CDR3 with reference TRBV2 and TRBJ2-5 gives the whole variable domain EPEVTQTPSHQVTQMGQEVILRCVPISNHLYFYWYRQILGQKVEFLVSFYNNEISEKSEIFDDQFSVERPDGSNFTLKIRSTKLEDSAMYFCATKGVFGETQYFGPGTRLLVL.

V usage is TRBV4-1 and J usage is TRBJ1-4; TRBD1 aligns across 9 bases. The V gene end was trimmed by 2 bases and the J gene end by 8 bases; junction bases not matched to a gene: 6. Germline values: CDR1 MGHRA, CDR2 YSYEKL. The CDR3 is made up of 15 amino acids. CDR3 coding DNA: TGCGCCAGCAGCCAAATGGGGACAGGGAAAGAAAAACTGTTTTTT. It specifies CASSQMGTGKEKLFF.

V is TRBV10-3 and J is TRBJ2-3; 12 nucleotides align to TRBD2. Germline loops: CDR1 ENHRY, CDR2 SYGVKD. The CDR3 extends over 16 amino acids. The ends lost 3 bases at V and 4 bases at J; junction bases unmatched: 5. The CDR3 region is CAISDGLAGGPDTQYF. In nucleotides, the CDR3 is TGTGCCATCAGTGACGGGCTAGCGGGGGGGCCAGATACGCAGTATTTT.

This clone was counted a single time. J is TRBJ2-4 and V is TRBV19; TRBD2 is a possible D gene (5 bases). Germline CDR1 is LNHDA and CDR2 is SQIVND (reference sequence). The CDR3 consists of 14 residues. The germline V and J ends were trimmed by 2 bases and 7 bases, with 12 bases remaining between them. DNA for the CDR3: TGTGCCAGTAGTATAAGCCCTGGGAGTAACATTCAGTACTTC. Encoded protein: CASSISPGSNIQYF.

The chain has TRBV18 and TRBJ2-2, with D possibly matching TRBD2 (5 bases). Germline V gives CDR1 KGHSH, CDR2 LQKENI. CDR3 length: 15 residues. V gave up 6 bases and J gave up 0 bases, with 11 bases separating them. Written as DNA, the CDR3 is TGTGCCAGCTCGCTAGCAACATCGAACACCGGGGAGCTGTTTTTT. It translates to CASSLATSNTGELFF.

The chain has TRBV14 and TRBJ1-2, with D perhaps TRBD1 (6 bases). Trimming shortened V by 0 bases and J by 3 bases, and 14 bases separated the two germline ends. This CDR3 has 16 residues. The germline CDR1 and CDR2 sequences are SGHDN and FVKESK. The CDR3 loop is CASSQDVRGGYYGYTF. The CDR3 bases are TGTGCCAGCAGCCAAGACGTTCGGGGGGGCTACTATGGCTACACCTTC. The full variable domain, completed using reference TRBV14 and TRBJ1-2, is EAGVTQFPSHSVIEKGQTVTLRCDPISGHDNLYWYRRVMGKEIKFLLHFVKESKQDESGMPNNRFLAERTGGTYSTLKVQPAELEDSGVYFCASSQDVRGGYYGYTFGSGTRLTVV.

The rearrangement joins TRBV4-2 to TRBJ2-2, with 8 positions matching TRBD2. After removal of 4 bases from V and 7 bases from J, the junction contained 11 bases not matched to a gene. The CDR3 runs to 16 residues. Looked up from germline, CDR1 is LGHNA and CDR2 is YNFKEQ. The CDR3 loop reads CASSPLGGGGHGELFF. The CDR3 bases are TGTGCCAGCAGCCCTCTCGGGGGGGGAGGTCACGGGGAGCTGTTTTTT.

This clone was counted between two and nine times. The chain carries TRBV7-3 and TRBJ1-6; unclear D gene. The V end lost 5 bases, the J end lost 10 bases, and 15 bases lay between the germline ends. Germline-derived CDR1 and CDR2 are SGHTA and FQGTGA. The CDR3 extends over 14 amino acids. The CDR3, as DNA: TGTGCCAGCAGCCCGGGATCTCGGCCCTCACCCCTCCACTTT. This codes for CASSPGSRPSPLHF.

This chain joins TRBV19 and TRBJ2-7; 9 bases map to TRBD1. The ends lost 5 bases at V and 3 bases at J; junction bases unmatched: 5. The CDR3 has 14 amino acids. CDR1 and CDR2 (germline): LNHDA, SQIVND (reference sequence). This chain's CDR3 is CASSPGTGNYEQYF. For the CDR3, the DNA is TGTGCCAGTAGTCCCGGGACAGGGAACTACGAGCAGTACTTC.

The chain couples TRBV5-5 to TRBJ1-1; D is unclear. V gave up 4 bases and J gave up 4 bases, with 17 bases separating them. Germline-derived CDR1 and CDR2 are SGHKS and YYEKEE (reference sequence). The CDR3 loop spans 15 amino acids. CDR3 bases: TGTGCCAGCAGCCCCCAAGGGAGGCGAGGCACTGAAGCTTTCTTT. Translation: CASSPQGRRGTEAFF.

There are a few counts of this clone. The chain recombines TRBV7-9 with TRBJ1-3; weak D call: TRBD1 (6 bases). Germline CDR1 SEHNR, CDR2 FQNEAQ (reference sequence). Trimming left V 4 bases short and J 2 bases short, with 12 bases between. The CDR3 is made up of 15 amino acids. CDR3 in DNA: TGTGCCAGCAGCTACCCCCAGGGGACTGGAAACACCATATATTTT. The encoded protein is CASSYPQGTGNTIYF.

This chain uses TRBV6-5 with TRBJ1-6; D may be TRBD1 (6 bases). Trimming left V 8 bases short and J 10 bases short, with 15 bases between. Per germline, CDR1 MNHEY and CDR2 SVGAGI. The CDR3 sequence is 13 residues long. CDR3: CASREQGFSPLHF. The CDR3 bases are TGTGCCAGCCGCGAACAGGGTTTCTCACCCCTCCACTTT.

The rearrangement joins TRBV7-2 to TRBJ2-5, with TRBD2 matching over 12 bases. The CDR3 contains 14 residues. Germline trimming cut 5 bases from V and 6 bases from J; bases unmatched to any gene: 4. The germline V gene has CDR1 SGHTA and CDR2 FQGNSA. The CDR3 region is CASSRTSGEKTQYF. The CDR3 DNA follows: TGTGCCAGCAGCCGGACTAGCGGGGAGAAGACCCAGTACTTC.

Only one count was recorded for this clone. The chain carries TRBV6-5 and TRBJ2-1; D unclear. Germline CDR1 reads MNHEY; CDR2 reads SVGAGI. CDR3 size: 11 residues. V lost 8 bases to trimming and J lost 7 bases, with 9 bases between them. DNA of the CDR3: TGTGCCAGCTGCAGTGATAATGAGCAGTTCTTC. It is translated as CASCSDNEQFF.